A single T cell receptor beta chain is shown here with its context. No antigen is known for it. Germline loops: CDR1 KGHSH, CDR2 LQKENI. The length of the CDR3 is 12 residues. V gave up 0 bases and J gave up 10 bases, with 9 bases separating them. Here immunoSEQ multiplex PCR was the method, and the copy in TCRdb shows in-frame clones only, minus some. The sample has approximately 70,000 clones; roughly 73% are singletons. The sample is drawn from a study of OX40 agonist ivuxolimab in advanced cancers. Turning to the study itself: The dose of intravenous ivuxolimab that patients received every 2 weeks ranged from 0.01 to 10 mg/kg. Three patients responded partially, comprising one with hepatocellular carcinoma and two with cutaneous melanoma. Notes on the study in general: Partial responders treated at 0.1-3.0 mg/kg exhibited clonal expansion among the lowest measured.

Specimen: CD4+ or CD8+ T cells sorted from blood, collected in a trial of the OX40 agonist ivuxolimab. The sequence derives from an adult with an advanced solid tumor such as melanoma, head and neck, liver or kidney cancer. The rearrangement links TRBV18 to TRBJ1-1; D unclear. In DNA, the CDR3 is TGTGCCAGCTCACCACCGCAGGATTTAGCTTTCTTT. Encoded protein: CASSPPQDLAFF.